This TCR beta chain was identified in a study of blood T cell repertoires in COVID-19. Study context: Acute and convalescent COVID-19 specimens originated in the United States, Italy and Spain. T cells, B-cell-depleted T cells, or PBMCs supplied cDNA or gDNA.

V was cut by 8 bases and J by 0 bases, with 14 bases left in between. The CDR3 totals 15 residues. Authors' analysis steps: Researchers report that nucleated cell counts were estimated from reference gene primer amplification. The data were produced by immunoSEQ multiplex PCR, yet TCRdb's version contains in-frame clones alone and is incomplete. V, J and clone size derive from that table, while D and trimming were established from the DNA sequence. The profile covers hundreds of thousands of clones, with approximately 85% appearing a single time and approximately 5.1% taken by the ten largest. The clonotype was recovered from a man in his fifties or sixties with active or convalescent COVID-19. Sample: peripheral blood. The chain uses TRBV23-1 and TRBJ1-5; no definite D call. TRBV23-1 is an ORF for which the function is uncertain. CDR3 sequence reads: CASPPVGASNQPQHF. The CDR3 nucleotides read TGCGCCAGCCCCCCGGTTGGAGCTAGCAATCAGCCCCAGCATTTT.